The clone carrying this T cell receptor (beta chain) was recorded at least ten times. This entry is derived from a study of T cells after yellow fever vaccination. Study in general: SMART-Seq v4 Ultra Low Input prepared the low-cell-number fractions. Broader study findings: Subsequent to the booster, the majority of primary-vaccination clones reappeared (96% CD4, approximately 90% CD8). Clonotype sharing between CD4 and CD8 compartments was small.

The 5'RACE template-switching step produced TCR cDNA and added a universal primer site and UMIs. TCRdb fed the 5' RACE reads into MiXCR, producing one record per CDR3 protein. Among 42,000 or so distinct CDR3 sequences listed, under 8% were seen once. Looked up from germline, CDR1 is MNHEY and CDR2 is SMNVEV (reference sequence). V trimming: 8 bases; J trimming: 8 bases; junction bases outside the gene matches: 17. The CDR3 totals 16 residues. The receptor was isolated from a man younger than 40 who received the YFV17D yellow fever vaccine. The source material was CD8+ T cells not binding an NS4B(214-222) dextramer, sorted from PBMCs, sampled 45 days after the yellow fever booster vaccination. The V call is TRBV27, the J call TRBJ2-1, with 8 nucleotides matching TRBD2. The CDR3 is CASLGTSGTRIDEQFF. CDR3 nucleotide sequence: TGTGCCAGCTTGGGAACCTCCGGGACTAGGATCGATGAGCAGTTCTTC.